This T cell receptor (beta chain) was recorded in a study of cytomegalovirus exposure and HLA in healthy donors (dated by TCRdb to about 2017). Looking at the study overall: According to an earlier analysis of 587 of the donors, 150 million to 200 million T cells yielded over 100 million unique TCR beta sequences and about 300 Gb of sequence data. Several DR-DQ haplotypes were treated as single units for association and clustering because of strong linkage in the cohort. Along with the roughly 670-subject first cohort, a separate validation cohort of around 110 different subjects was used. Across some 400 genotyped donors of the cohort, an average of about 220,000 unique TCR beta nucleotide sequences per donor were sequenced, and 15% to 20% of those sequences were non-productive. Alongside the repertoire data, information on donor age, sex, ethnicity and CMV serostatus was compiled. HLA typing included class I and class II loci at four-digit resolution. To study patterns of TCR occurrence, a later analysis re-analyzed previously published TCR beta repertoires from hundreds of donors and added high-resolution HLA genotyping. The number of donors typed differed by locus, with 629-630 for A, B, C, DRB1 and DQB1, approximately 500 for DQA1, 600 to 610 for DPA1, and approximately 470 for DPB1. Every repertoire in the discovery cohort had been generated on one and the same sequencing platform. The study aimed to test whether signatures of past pathogen exposure could be identified by cataloging public T cell receptors. A later genetic analysis took genome-wide SNP genotypes for about three fifths of the 666 donors and used that subset as a discovery cohort. Rather than drawing on any new phenotypic data, the later analysis identified candidate immune exposures from TCR beta sequences and the way those sequences occurred across donors. An early release that covered some 630 HLA-typed donors contained approximately 300 gigabases of sequencing data and about 84 million unique TCR sequences. Using immunosequencing, the study profiled T cell repertoires from 640 or so subjects and related those repertoires to cytomegalovirus serostatus. To predict cytomegalovirus infection status, the study brought together high-throughput TCR immunosequencing, statistical association of individual TCRs with disease status, and machine learning. Of the 398 genotyped donors, over 65% fell in the genetic ancestry cluster associated with self-reported Caucasian donors. An earlier analysis of around 580 of the donors used high-throughput TCR beta sequencing to judge whether each TCR beta V gene segment behaved as functional or pseudogenic. The investigation overall reported the following: A few of the identified cytomegalovirus-associated TCR beta chains were confirmed in vitro to be specific for cytomegalovirus antigens. Some IMGT-functional V segments, including TRBV6-2 and TRBV6-3, could not be told apart with the 87-base-pair reads, so those segments were excluded. In a later genetic analysis, fewer N-insertions in productive TCRs were reported among donors in an Asian-associated ancestry cluster than the 666-donor mean. Roughly uniform sequencing depth across donors was assumed in presence/absence analyses, although this assumption may not hold. Most TCR sequences were seen in very few donors, while some public TCRs were found in many individuals. In the study, around 150 TCR beta chains were listed as associated with cytomegalovirus. Because counts were too low, 15 or so rarely observed V segments, including chromosome 9 orphons, were excluded from the earlier analysis of around 640 of the donors. In a later analysis, most CMV-associated TCR beta chains were found to appear HLA-restricted, with HLA associations seemingly driven largely by CMV exposure. Cytomegalovirus status was reported to be diagnosed by the classifier with high specificity and sensitivity in both the original and validation cohorts. Correlated functional status among segregating V segments might be attributable to linkage disequilibrium, but an unknown experimental factor could not be ruled out. The only immune exposure information available for the cohort was CMV serostatus. Because HLA typing was unavailable for some donors at each locus, only the typed subset was used in association tests. When HLA alleles, especially DR and DQ, strongly co-occurred, attributing TCR associations to individual alleles was difficult. A group of highly shared sequence variants was considered likely to be a technical artifact of the sequencing pipeline. An earlier analysis of around 600 of the donors showed that most TCR beta V segments appeared in productive rearrangements either about 87% or about 30% of the time, which broadly matched IMGT annotations. In a later genetic analysis, a missense DCLRE1C variant was associated with V-gene and J-gene trimming of TCR beta chains, and the association was replicated in an independent cohort. A later analysis associated 16,951 TCR beta sequences with specific HLA alleles at a false discovery rate of 0.05. A later analysis found that TCR association rates varied across HLA loci, with DRB1 alleles showing the most associated TCRs and HLA-C alleles the fewest. A further reported finding was that TCR beta sequences accurately predicted the HLA-A and HLA-B alleles for most subjects in the first cohort. In this cohort, only TCR beta chains were sequenced, and detectable features were limited by the absence of alpha or paired-chain data. The authors suggested that the approach could potentially be extended to other disease states and immunological phenotypes. Several of the top co-occurrence clusters appeared to be linked to parvovirus B19, influenza, CMV and Epstein-Barr virus, according to a later analysis. A later analysis found that HLA-associated TCR beta chains were more clonally expanded and had lower generation probabilities than equally common non-associated chains.

The library was prepared using the immunoSEQ multiplex PCR assay. The multiplex PCR relied on a mix of 60 forward primers for TCR Vbeta segments and 13 reverse primers for TCR Jbeta segments. The CDR3 region of rearranged TCR beta genes was amplified from genomic DNA by a multiplex PCR assay. Amplified TCR beta libraries were sequenced as 87-base-pair reads on the Illumina HiSeq System. Processing in the source paper ran as follows. Across the 600 to 700 repertoires, a later analysis counted 60 million to 90 million unique TCR beta chains, some 11 million of which were shared by at least two donors. To remove PCR and sequencing errors, raw reads were error-corrected and collapsed into unique sequences using a nearest-neighbor algorithm that merged closely related sequences. V, D and J gene segments were assigned by aligning CDR3 sequences to IMGT reference sequences. For a sequence to be retained, a match of at least six nucleotides to both a V gene segment and a J gene segment was required. A rearrangement counted as productive if the CDR3 had no stop codons and remained in frame with V and J, and every other rearrangement counted as non-productive. Following IMGT convention, CDR3 was defined as the stretch from the second conserved V-encoded cysteine to the conserved J-encoded phenylalanine. The earlier analysis of 500 to 650 of the donors excluded any sequence lacking an unambiguous match to a single V gene segment. In an earlier analysis of approximately 560 of the donors, a V segment was called functional when productive rearrangements were above 56.7%, and segregating when the standard deviation between donors exceeded 5%. A statistical classification framework was built for diagnosing cytomegalovirus status from the catalog of TCR beta chain sequences. In a later analysis, V and J genes were assigned by comparing TCR nucleotide sequences against IMGT/GENE-DB human TR gene sequences. The TCRdist pipeline was used in a later analysis to assign CDR3 sequences and most-parsimonious VDJ recombination scenarios. A later analysis defined each TCR beta chain by its CDR3 amino acid sequence plus V-gene family, and excluded reads lacking a unique V-gene family. As a way to deal with suspected cross-contamination and a sequencing artifact, a later analysis dropped roughly 600 nucleotide sequences that were highly shared and had low generation probability. A later analysis calculated a clonal expansion index for each public chain from normalized within-repertoire ranks of inferred template counts. In a later analysis, generation probabilities were computed using a VDJ recombination model fitted to out-of-frame rearrangements, and the results were checked against IGoR. In a later analysis, TCR-TCR, TCR-HLA and TCR-CMV co-occurrence was scored with hypergeometric tests, and a repertoire-size bias correction was applied to TCR pairs. A later analysis estimated false discovery rates by permuting HLA or CMV assignments 20 times. In a later analysis, co-occurring TCRs were grouped using DBSCAN, with TCRdist sequence similarity added in when clustering inside HLA-allele-positive subsets. Repertoires with fewer than 30,000 or more than 120,000 public chains were left out of co-occurrence clustering, as were a handful of repertoires with anomalous nucleotide sharing. TCRdb re-hosts the immuneACCESS table, in-frame sequences only. Its copies lack some clones; in the studies checked, an unresolved V gene accounts for under half of them, and the cause for the rest is not known. That table supplies the V and J calls and clone size; D and trimming were determined from the DNA. This sample is represented by 110,000 or so clones; about 80% of them were singletons. Approximately 5% of the sample comes from the top ten.

The count of this clone is one. Its binding antigen is unknown. Base-call qualities are not available, and no considerably larger clone is one nucleotide away. In total, around 600 healthy bone marrow donors made up the cohort. All cohort members were sampled while nominally healthy, although unrecorded immune exposures were likely present. The donor tested CMV seropositive and was one of the 289 seropositive cohort members. Every donor gave a peripheral blood sample, and the peripheral blood mononuclear cells from that sample were used for TCR beta sequencing. Genomic DNA was extracted from the blood cell samples with the Qiagen DNeasy Blood Extraction Kit. CDR3 length: 15 amino acids, cysteine to phenylalanine. Of all the DNA, just the CDR3 is kept, 45 bases in frame from base 1. CDR1 SGHRS and CDR2 YFSETQ were looked up in the germline V gene. For this chain, trimming is 0 bases at the V end and 10 bases at the J end, and the number of junction bases without a gene match is 6.

This clonotype was sampled from a woman aged 25 to 45 in good health and CMV-seropositive. Input material: PBMCs. The sequence links TRBV5-1 to TRBJ1-6, and TRBD1 aligns with 8 junction nucleotides. The sequenced DNA is TGCGCCAGCAGCTTGGCAGGGGGCGGGGAATCACCCCTCCACTTT. Translated, this gives CASSLAGGGESPLHF.